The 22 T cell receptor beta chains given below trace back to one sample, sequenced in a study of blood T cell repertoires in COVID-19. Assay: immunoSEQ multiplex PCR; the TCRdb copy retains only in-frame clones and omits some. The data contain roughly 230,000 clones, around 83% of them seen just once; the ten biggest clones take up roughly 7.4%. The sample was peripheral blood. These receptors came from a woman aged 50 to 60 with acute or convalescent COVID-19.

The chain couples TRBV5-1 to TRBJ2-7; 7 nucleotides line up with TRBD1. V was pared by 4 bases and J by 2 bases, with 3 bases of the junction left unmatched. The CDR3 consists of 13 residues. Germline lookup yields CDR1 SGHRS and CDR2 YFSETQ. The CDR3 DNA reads TGCGCCAGCAGCGCAGGGACAGCCTACGAGCAGTACTTC. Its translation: CASSAGTAYEQYF.

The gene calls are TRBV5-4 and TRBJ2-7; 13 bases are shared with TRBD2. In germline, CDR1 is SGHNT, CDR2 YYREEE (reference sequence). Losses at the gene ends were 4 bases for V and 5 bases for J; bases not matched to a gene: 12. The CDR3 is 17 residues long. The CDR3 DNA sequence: TGTGCCAGCAGCGTACAGGGGGTGGGACTAGCGGGAAACGAGCAGTACTTC. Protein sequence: CASSVQGVGLAGNEQYF.

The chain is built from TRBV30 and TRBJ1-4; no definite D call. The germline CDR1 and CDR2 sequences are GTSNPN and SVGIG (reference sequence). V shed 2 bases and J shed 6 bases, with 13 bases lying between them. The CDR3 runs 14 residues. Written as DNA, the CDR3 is TGTGCCTGGAGTCGTGGGAGGACGGATGAAAAACTGTTTTTT. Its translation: CAWSRGRTDEKLFF.

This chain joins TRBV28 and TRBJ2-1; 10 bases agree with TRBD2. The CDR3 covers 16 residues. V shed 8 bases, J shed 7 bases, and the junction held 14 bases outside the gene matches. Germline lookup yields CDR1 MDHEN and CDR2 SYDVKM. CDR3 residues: CASDDMSGRASNEQFF. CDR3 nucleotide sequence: TGTGCCAGCGACGACATGAGCGGGAGGGCCTCAAATGAGCAGTTCTTC.

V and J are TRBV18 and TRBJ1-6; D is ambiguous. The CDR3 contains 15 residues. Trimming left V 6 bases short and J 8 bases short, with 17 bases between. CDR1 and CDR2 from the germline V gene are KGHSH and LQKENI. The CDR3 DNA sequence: TGTGCCAGCTCCCCAAGGGAGGCGAGCCATTCACCCCTCCACTTT. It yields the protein CASSPREASHSPLHF.

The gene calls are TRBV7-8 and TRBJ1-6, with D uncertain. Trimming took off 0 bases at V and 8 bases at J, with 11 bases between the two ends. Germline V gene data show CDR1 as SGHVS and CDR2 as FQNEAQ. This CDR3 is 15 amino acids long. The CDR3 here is CASSLAPSGYSPLHF. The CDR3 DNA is TGTGCCAGCAGCTTAGCCCCCTCGGGGTATTCACCCCTCCACTTT.

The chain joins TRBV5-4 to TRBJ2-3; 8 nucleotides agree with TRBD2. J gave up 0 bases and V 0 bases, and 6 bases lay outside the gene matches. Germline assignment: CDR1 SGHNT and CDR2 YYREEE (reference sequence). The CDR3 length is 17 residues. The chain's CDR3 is CASSLDSGTRSTDTQYF. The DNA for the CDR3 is TGTGCCAGCAGCTTGGATTCCGGGACTAGGAGCACAGATACGCAGTATTTT.

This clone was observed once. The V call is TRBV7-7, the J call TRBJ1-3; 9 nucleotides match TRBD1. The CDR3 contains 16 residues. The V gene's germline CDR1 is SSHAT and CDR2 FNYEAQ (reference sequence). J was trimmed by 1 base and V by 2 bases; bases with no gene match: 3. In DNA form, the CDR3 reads TGTGCCAGCAGCTTAAAGGGACAGGGATCTGGAAACACCATATATTTT. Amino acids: CASSLKGQGSGNTIYF.

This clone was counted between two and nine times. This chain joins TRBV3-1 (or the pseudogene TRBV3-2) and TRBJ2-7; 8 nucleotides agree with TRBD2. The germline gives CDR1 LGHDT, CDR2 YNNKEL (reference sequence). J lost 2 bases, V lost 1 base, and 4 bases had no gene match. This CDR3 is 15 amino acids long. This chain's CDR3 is CASSQVSGGPYEQYF. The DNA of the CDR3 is TGTGCCAGCAGCCAAGTAAGCGGGGGCCCCTACGAGCAGTACTTC.

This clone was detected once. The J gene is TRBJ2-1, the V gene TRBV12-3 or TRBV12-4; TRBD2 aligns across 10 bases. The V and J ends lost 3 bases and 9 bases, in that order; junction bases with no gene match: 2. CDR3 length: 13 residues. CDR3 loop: CASSLKRGGEQFF. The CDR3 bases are TGTGCCAGCAGTTTGAAGCGGGGGGGTGAGCAGTTCTTC.

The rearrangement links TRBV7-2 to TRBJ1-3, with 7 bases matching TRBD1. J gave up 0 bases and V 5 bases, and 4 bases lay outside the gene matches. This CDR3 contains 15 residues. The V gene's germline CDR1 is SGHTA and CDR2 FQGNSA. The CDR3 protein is CASSPRTGSGNTIYF. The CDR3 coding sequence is TGTGCCAGCAGCCCAAGGACAGGCTCTGGAAACACCATATATTTT.

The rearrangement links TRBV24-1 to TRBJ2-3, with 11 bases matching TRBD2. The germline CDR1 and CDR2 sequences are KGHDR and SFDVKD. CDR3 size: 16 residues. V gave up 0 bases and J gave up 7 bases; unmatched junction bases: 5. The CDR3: CATSDLPSSGRNTQYF. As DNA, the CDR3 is TGTGCCACCAGTGATTTGCCTTCTAGCGGGAGGAATACGCAGTATTTT.

The CDR3: CASSAHDTYNEQFF. As DNA, the CDR3 is TGTGCCAGCAGTGCCCACGACACCTACAATGAGCAGTTCTTC. V is TRBV2 and J is TRBJ2-1; no definite D call. Trimming left V 4 bases short and J 2 bases short, with 9 bases between. The CDR3 spans 14 residues. CDR1 is SNHLY and CDR2 is FYNNEI in the germline V gene.

CDR3 in DNA: TGTGCCACATCCCCCGACGGGACAACGGGAGGCTACACCTTC. This translates into CATSPDGTTGGYTF. The chain links TRBV24-1 to TRBJ1-2, with a tentative D call TRBD1 (6 bases). The CDR3 contains 14 residues. The V gene lost 10 bases and the J gene lost 8 bases, with 22 bases spanning the gap. Germline CDR1 KGHDR, CDR2 SFDVKD.

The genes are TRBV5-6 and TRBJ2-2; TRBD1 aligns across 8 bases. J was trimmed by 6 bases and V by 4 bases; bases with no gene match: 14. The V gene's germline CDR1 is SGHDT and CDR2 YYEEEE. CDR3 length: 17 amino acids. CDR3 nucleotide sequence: TGTGCCAGCAGCCTCCTCCCAGGACAGGGAGACTCCGGGGAGCTGTTTTTT. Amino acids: CASSLLPGQGDSGELFF. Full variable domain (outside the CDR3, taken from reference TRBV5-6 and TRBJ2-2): DAGVTQSPTHLIKTRGQQVTLRCSPKSGHDTVSWYQQALGQGPQFIFQYYEEEERQRGNFPDRFSGHQFPNYSSELNVNALLLGDSALYLCASSLLPGQGDSGELFFGEGSRLTVL.

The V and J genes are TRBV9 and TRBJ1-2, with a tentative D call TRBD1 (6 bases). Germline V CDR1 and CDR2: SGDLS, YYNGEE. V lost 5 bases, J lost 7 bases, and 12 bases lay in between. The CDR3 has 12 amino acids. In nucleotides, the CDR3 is TGTGCCAGCAGGGGAAAAGGGGGTGGCTACACCTTC. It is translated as CASRGKGGGYTF. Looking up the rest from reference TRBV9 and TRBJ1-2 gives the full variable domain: DSGVTQTPKHLITATGQRVTLRCSPRSGDLSVYWYQQSLDQGLQFLIQYYNGEERAKGNILERFSAQQFPDLHSELNLSSLELGDSALYFCASRGKGGGYTFGSGTRLTVV.

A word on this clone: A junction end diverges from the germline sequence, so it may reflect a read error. This chain's CDR3 is CASSFGTSGEETQYF. In DNA form, the CDR3 reads TGTGCTAGCAGCTTCGGGACTAGCGGGGAAGAGACCCAGTACTTC. J is TRBJ2-5 and V is TRBV7-7, with TRBD2 matching over 13 bases. CDR3 length: 15 residues. From germline, CDR1 is SSHAT and CDR2 FNYEAQ (reference sequence). The full variable domain, with the rest looked up from reference TRBV7-7 and TRBJ2-5, is GAGVSQSPRYKVTKRGQDVTLRCDPISSHATLYWYQQALGQGPEFLTYFNYEAQPDKSGLPSDRFSAERPEGSISTLTIQRTEQRDSAMYRCASSFGTSGEETQYFGPGTRLLVL.

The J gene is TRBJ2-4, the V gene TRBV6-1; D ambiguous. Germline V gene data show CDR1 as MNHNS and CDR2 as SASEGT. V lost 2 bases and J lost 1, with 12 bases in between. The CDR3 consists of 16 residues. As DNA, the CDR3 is TGTGCCAGCAGTGAAAGCTTGAGTTATGCCAAAAACATTCAGTACTTC. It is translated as CASSESLSYAKNIQYF.

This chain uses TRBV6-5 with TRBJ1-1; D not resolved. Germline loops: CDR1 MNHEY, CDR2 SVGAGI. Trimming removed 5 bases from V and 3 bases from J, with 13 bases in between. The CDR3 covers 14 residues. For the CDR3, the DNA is TGTGCCAGCAGTCCGACCGGAGGTTACACTGAAGCTTTCTTT. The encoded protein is CASSPTGGYTEAFF.

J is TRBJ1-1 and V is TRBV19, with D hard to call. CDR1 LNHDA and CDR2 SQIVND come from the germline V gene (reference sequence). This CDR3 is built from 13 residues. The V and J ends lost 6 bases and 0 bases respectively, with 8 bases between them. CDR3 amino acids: CASRKTVNTEAFF. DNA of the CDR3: TGTGCCAGTAGAAAAACGGTGAACACTGAAGCTTTCTTT.

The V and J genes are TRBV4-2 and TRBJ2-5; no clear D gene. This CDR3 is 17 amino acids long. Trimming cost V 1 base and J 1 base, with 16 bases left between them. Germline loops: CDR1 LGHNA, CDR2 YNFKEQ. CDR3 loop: CASSQGALTVGQETQYF. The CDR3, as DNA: TGTGCCAGCAGCCAAGGGGCTTTGACGGTGGGCCAAGAGACCCAGTACTTC.

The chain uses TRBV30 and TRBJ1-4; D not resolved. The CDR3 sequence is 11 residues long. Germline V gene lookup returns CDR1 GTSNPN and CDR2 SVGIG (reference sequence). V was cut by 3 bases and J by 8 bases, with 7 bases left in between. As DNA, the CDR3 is TGTGCCTGGAGGCAGAGGGAAAAACTGTTTTTT. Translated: CAWRQREKLFF.